One and the same sample provided the 27 T cell receptor beta chains below, sequenced in a study of blood T cell repertoires in COVID-19. The protocol was immunoSEQ multiplex PCR, while the TCRdb copy is restricted to in-frame clones and leaves out a portion. This table holds approximately 94,000 clones, approximately 90% found once. The material sequenced was peripheral blood. Source of these receptors: a man between 50 and 59 years old with active COVID-19.

The chain carries TRBV2 and TRBJ2-7, with D perhaps matching TRBD1 (6 bases). The germline CDR1 and CDR2 sequences are SNHLY and FYNNEI. V gave up 7 bases and J gave up 5 bases, with 9 bases separating them. This CDR3 region has 11 residues. CDR3 in amino acids: CASNRAHEQYF. The CDR3 DNA reads as TGTGCCAGCAACAGGGCCCACGAGCAGTACTTC.

The chain recombines TRBV5-4 with TRBJ1-6; weak D call: TRBD1 (5 bases). CDR3 size: 16 residues. Trimming removed 0 bases from V and 4 bases from J, with 11 bases in between. CDR1 SGHNT and CDR2 YYREEE come from the germline V gene (reference sequence). The CDR3 protein is CASSLDLQAYNSPLHF. In DNA form, the CDR3 reads TGTGCCAGCAGCTTGGACCTACAGGCGTATAATTCACCCCTCCACTTT. Combining the CDR3 with reference TRBV5-4 and TRBJ1-6 gives the whole variable domain ETGVTQSPTHLIKTRGQQVTLRCSSQSGHNTVSWYQQALGQGPQFIFQYYREEENGRGNFPPRFSGLQFPNYSSELNVNALELDDSALYLCASSLDLQAYNSPLHFGNGTRLTVT.

The CDR3 DNA follows: TGTGCCAGCAGCGCCGTCGCGGGGGTGGAGACCCAGTACTTC. Translated: CASSAVAGVETQYF. The J gene is TRBJ2-5, the V gene TRBV11-2; 7 bases match TRBD2. In germline, CDR1 is SGHAT, CDR2 FQNNGV. CDR3 size: 14 residues. Trimming cost V 5 bases and J 5 bases; bases outside gene matches: 8.

The chain couples TRBV12-5 to TRBJ2-7; 8 nucleotides agree with TRBD1. This CDR3 spans 16 amino acids. CDR1 is LGHNT, CDR2 FRNRAP, per germline. J was trimmed by 2 bases and V by 2 bases; bases with no gene match: 8. CDR3 nucleotide sequence: TGTGCTAGTGGTTTGAGCCTGACAGGGGAAACCTACGAGCAGTACGTC. It translates to CASGLSLTGETYEQYV.

In this sample, this clone turned up once. The chain has TRBV5-1 and TRBJ1-2; TRBD1 matches 7 bases. From germline, CDR1 is SGHRS and CDR2 YFSETQ. CDR3 length: 17 residues. V shed 4 bases and J 7 bases; nucleotides not matched to a gene: 19. This chain's CDR3 is CASSATKVIDRVSGYTF. The CDR3, as DNA: TGCGCCAGCAGCGCTACCAAGGTAATTGACAGGGTAAGTGGCTACACCTTC.

The chain has TRBV5-6 and TRBJ1-3; TRBD1 matches 12 bases. The CDR3 runs 15 residues. Germline trimming cut 3 bases from V and 5 bases from J; bases unmatched to any gene: 3. Germline assignment: CDR1 SGHDT and CDR2 YYEEEE. CDR3 DNA: TGTGCCAGCAGCTGGGGGACAGGGGGCAGAAACACCATATATTTT. Protein sequence: CASSWGTGGRNTIYF.

This clone was recorded a few times. The chain links TRBV7-8 to TRBJ2-6; D remains unclear. The germline V and J ends were trimmed by 5 bases and 4 bases, with 6 bases remaining between them. This CDR3 has 13 amino acids. CDR1 SGHVS and CDR2 FQNEAQ come from the germline V gene. As DNA, the CDR3 is TGTGCCAGCAGCCAAACAGGGGCCAACGTCCTGACTTTC. It encodes CASSQTGANVLTF.

This chain uses TRBV5-1 with TRBJ2-1; D may be TRBD2 (6 bases). Germline V gives CDR1 SGHRS, CDR2 YFSETQ. This CDR3 is 16 amino acids long. Trimming took 0 bases from V and 4 from J, leaving 14 bases between them. The chain's CDR3 is CASSLAAGGLYNEQFF. Written as DNA, the CDR3 is TGCGCCAGCAGCTTGGCCGCCGGAGGGTTGTACAATGAGCAGTTCTTC.

The J gene is TRBJ2-5, the V gene TRBV4-1; maybe TRBD1 (6 bases). Trimming shortened V by 4 bases and J by 5 bases, and 14 bases separated the two germline ends. The germline V gene encodes CDR1 MGHRA and CDR2 YSYEKL. This CDR3 contains 14 residues. CDR3 nucleotide sequence: TGCGCCAGCAGCCCCGGACAGCCGGGGGAGACCCAGTACTTC. It encodes CASSPGQPGETQYF.

The chain uses TRBV30 and TRBJ1-2; D is undetermined. This CDR3 is built from 14 residues. The V gene's germline CDR1 is GTSNPN and CDR2 SVGIG (reference sequence). Trimming took 0 bases from V and 7 from J, leaving 15 bases between them. For the CDR3, the DNA is TGTGCCTGGAGTGTCCGGGTTTTACGTAGTGGCTACACCTTC. It encodes CAWSVRVLRSGYTF. Together with reference TRBV30 and TRBJ1-2, the CDR3 gives the full variable domain: SQTIHQWPATLVQPVGSPLSLECTVEGTSNPNLYWYRQAAGRGLQLLFYSVGIGQISSEVPQNLSASRPQDRQFILSSKKLLLSDSGFYLCAWSVRVLRSGYTFGSGTRLTVV.

The chain employs TRBV29-1 and TRBJ2-2; D is perhaps TRBD2 (6 bases). The CDR3 contains 13 residues. The germline gives CDR1 SQVTM, CDR2 ANQGSEA. The V end lost 4 bases, the J end lost 2 bases, and 8 bases lay between the germline ends. The CDR3 reads CSVAGTNTGELFF. The CDR3 DNA sequence: TGCAGCGTTGCCGGGACTAACACCGGGGAGCTGTTTTTT.

This chain uses TRBV5-4 with TRBJ1-6; D perhaps matches TRBD1 (5 bases). The CDR3 is 14 amino acids. Germline V gives CDR1 SGHNT, CDR2 YYREEE (reference sequence). Trimming removed 4 bases from V and 6 bases from J, with 11 bases in between. The CDR3 region is CASSTRQPNSPLHF. CDR3 coding DNA: TGTGCCAGCAGCACAAGACAGCCTAATTCACCCCTCCACTTT.

This sequence joins TRBV19 and TRBJ1-3; 8 bases fit TRBD1. The ends lost 6 bases at V and 2 bases at J; junction bases unmatched: 6. The CDR3 covers 15 residues. Germline loops: CDR1 LNHDA, CDR2 SQIVND (reference sequence). The CDR3 DNA is TGTGCCAGTAGGAGGGACAGGCAAGCTGGAAACACCATATATTTT. Protein: CASRRDRQAGNTIYF. The full variable domain, with the rest looked up from reference TRBV19 and TRBJ1-3, is DGGITQSPKYLFRKEGQNVTLSCEQNLNHDAMYWYRQDPGQGLRLIYYSQIVNDFQKGDIAEGYSVSREKKESFPLTVTSAQKNPTAFYLCASRRDRQAGNTIYFGEGSWLTVV.

This clone was detected once. This sequence joins TRBV6-6 and TRBJ2-2, with D possibly matching TRBD1 (7 bases). The ends were cut back, 2 bases at V and 4 bases at J, with 11 bases in the middle. The CDR3 length is 15 residues. Germline loops: CDR1 MNHNY, CDR2 SVGAGI (reference sequence). The CDR3 loop is CASSYGGTATGELFF. The CDR3 DNA follows: TGTGCCAGCAGTTACGGGGGGACAGCCACCGGGGAGCTGTTTTTT.

V gene TRBV6-5 combines with J gene TRBJ1-1; D call uncertain. There are 15 residues in the CDR3. The germline V gene encodes CDR1 MNHEY and CDR2 SVGAGI. V gave up 0 bases and J gave up 1 base, with 9 bases separating them. As DNA, the CDR3 is TGTGCCAGCAGTTACTCATTCGTGTCGAACACTGAAGCTTTCTTT. It codes for CASSYSFVSNTEAFF.

The V gene is TRBV7-2, the J gene TRBJ2-2; D gene uncertain. Germline V gives CDR1 SGHTA, CDR2 FQGNSA. V lost 4 bases, J lost 2 bases, and 8 bases lay in between. This CDR3 region has 14 residues. The CDR3 spells CASSYQKNTGELFF. CDR3 in DNA: TGTGCCAGCAGCTACCAGAAAAACACCGGGGAGCTGTTTTTT.

The chain uses TRBV19 and TRBJ1-4, with 8 bases identical to TRBD1. The germline CDR1 and CDR2 sequences are LNHDA and SQIVND (reference sequence). The CDR3 totals 14 residues. The trim removed 5 bases at V and 8 bases at J, leaving 7 bases unmatched. CDR3 bases: TGTGCCAGTAGTCAGGACAGGGTTCGCGAAAAACTGTTTTTT. This codes for CASSQDRVREKLFF.

In its sample, this clone was seen once. V and J are TRBV15 and TRBJ2-5; D may be TRBD2 (5 bases). CDR1 is LNHNV, CDR2 YYDKDF, per germline (reference sequence). The V and J ends lost 4 bases and 5 bases respectively, with 11 bases between them. CDR3 length: 13 residues. The CDR3 nucleotides read TGTGCCACCAGCATTCGAACTAGGGAGACCCAGTACTTC. Translating it yields CATSIRTRETQYF.

The chain uses TRBV5-1 and TRBJ2-5; D is perhaps TRBD2 (5 bases). The CDR3 is 16 amino acids. Trimming stripped 4 bases from V and 3 bases from J, with 19 bases between. Per germline, CDR1 SGHRS and CDR2 YFSETQ. Written as DNA, the CDR3 is TGCGCCAGCAGCATGAGCGCACTAGGCTCAGAAGAGACCCAGTACTTC. Translating gives CASSMSALGSEETQYF.

The chain couples TRBV7-2 to TRBJ1-1; 7 bases agree with TRBD1. The CDR3 spans 16 residues. In germline, CDR1 is SGHTA, CDR2 FQGNSA. The V segment lost 1 base and the J segment 4 bases; nucleotides outside the gene matches: 9. CDR3 sequence (DNA): TGTGCCAGCAGCTTAGGACGGTCAGGGGGGAGCACTGAAGCTTTCTTT. It yields the protein CASSLGRSGGSTEAFF. Based on the CDR3 plus reference TRBV7-2 and TRBJ1-1, the full variable domain is GAGVSQSPSNKVTEKGKDVELRCDPISGHTALYWYRQSLGQGLEFLIYFQGNSAPDKSGLPSDRFSAERTGGSVSTLTIQRTQQEDSAVYLCASSLGRSGGSTEAFFGQGTRLTVV.

This clone occurred once. J is TRBJ1-3 and V is TRBV19; TRBD1 might be the D (6 bases). The V gene's germline CDR1 is LNHDA and CDR2 SQIVND (reference sequence). Trimming took off 7 bases at V and 2 bases at J, with 21 bases between the two ends. This CDR3 spans 17 amino acids. In DNA form, the CDR3 reads TGTGCCAGTAAAGCCCCCCAAGGGGGAAAGGCTGGAAACACCATATATTTT. Residues: CASKAPQGGKAGNTIYF.

V gene TRBV11-3 combines with J gene TRBJ2-6; the D is unclear. This CDR3 has 13 amino acids. Per germline, CDR1 SGHNT and CDR2 YENEEA. Between the trimmed V and J ends, which lost 8 bases and 4 bases, there was a span of 9 bases. The CDR3 here is CASRLLGANVLTF. The CDR3 region has the DNA TGTGCCAGCCGTCTATTGGGGGCCAACGTCCTGACTTTC. Full variable domain (outside the CDR3, taken from reference TRBV11-3 and TRBJ2-6): EAGVVQSPRYKIIEKKQPVAFWCNPISGHNTLYWYLQNLGQGPELLIRYENEEAVDDSQLPKDRFSAERLKGVDSTLKIQPAELGDSAVYLCASRLLGANVLTFGAGSRLTVL.

The chain recombines TRBV4-1 with TRBJ2-2, with no clear D. CDR1 and CDR2 (germline): MGHRA, YSYEKL. The CDR3 is made up of 14 amino acids. V was shortened by 2 bases and J by 2 bases, with 6 bases between the two germline ends. This chain's CDR3 is CASSQSINTGELFF. The CDR3 DNA follows: TGCGCCAGCAGCCAATCTATAAACACCGGGGAGCTGTTTTTT.

This chain joins TRBV27 and TRBJ2-1; 11 nucleotides align to TRBD2. Germline trimming cut 5 bases from V and 3 bases from J; bases unmatched to any gene: 6. The CDR3 runs 16 residues. CDR1 is MNHEY, CDR2 SMNVEV, per germline (reference sequence). The CDR3, as DNA: TGTGCCAGCAGTCCCTTAGCGGGGGGGATCTACAATGAGCAGTTCTTC. Translated: CASSPLAGGIYNEQFF.

This chain links TRBV12-3 or TRBV12-4 with TRBJ1-5, with TRBD1 identical over 8 bases. V lost 6 bases, J lost 6 bases, and 4 bases stayed unmatched. This CDR3 spans 13 amino acids. CDR3 nucleotide sequence: TGTGCCAGCAGGAACAGGGGGTCTCAGCCCCAGCATTTT. It is translated as CASRNRGSQPQHF.

J is TRBJ2-7 and V is TRBV9, with 7 nucleotides matching TRBD2. V trimming: 9 bases; J trimming: 5 bases; junction bases outside the gene matches: 5. Germline lookup yields CDR1 SGDLS and CDR2 YYNGEE. The CDR3 spans 11 residues. The CDR3 region has the DNA TGTGCCACCTGGGGGGGGGACGAGCAGTACGTC. Translating it yields CATWGGDEQYV.

This chain links TRBV3-1 (or the pseudogene TRBV3-2) with TRBJ2-1, with 10 bases aligning to TRBD2. V lost 0 bases to trimming and J lost 10 bases; unmatched junction nucleotides: 3. This CDR3 comprises 14 residues. Germline V lookup: CDR1 LGHDT, CDR2 YNNKEL (reference sequence). The chain's CDR3 is CASSQDASGREQFF. The CDR3 DNA follows: TGTGCCAGCAGCCAAGATGCTAGCGGGAGAGAGCAGTTCTTC.